Shown below are 5 T cell receptor beta chains from a single sample sequenced in a study of shared clonotypes between healthy human individuals. TCRdb's copy holds only in-frame clones and misses some; the assay was immunoSEQ multiplex PCR. The sample yields hundreds of thousands of clones, about 74% seen once. The sequenced sample was PBMCs. Receptors originate from a woman aged 35 to 49 in good health. Some clones in this sample may be carry-over from other donors' samples.

This clone occurred many times. This specimen includes other DNA sequences encoding the same CDR3. V and J are TRBV28 and TRBJ1-2; D is uncertain. V was trimmed by 2 bases and J by 3 bases, leaving 16 bases between them. The germline V gene has CDR1 MDHEN and CDR2 SYDVKM. The CDR3 consists of 16 residues. The CDR3 protein is CASSLIGYGGDYGYTF. CDR3 coding DNA: TGTGCCAGCAGTTTAATCGGGTATGGTGGGGACTATGGCTACACCTTC.

V gene TRBV23-1 combines with J gene TRBJ1-5; the D gene is possibly TRBD1 (6 bases). TRBV23-1 falls under the ORF class, with uncertain function. V lost 0 bases and J 0 bases, leaving 12 bases between the germline ends. The CDR3 has 17 residues. The CDR3 region is CASSQSRDTSSNQPQHF. The CDR3 coding sequence is TGCGCCAGCAGTCAATCCAGGGACACCTCTAGCAATCAGCCCCAGCATTTT.

CDR3 sequence reads: CASSLGDRANYGYTF. DNA for the CDR3: TGTGCCAGCAGCCTCGGGGACAGAGCTAACTATGGCTACACCTTC. The chain employs TRBV4-2 and TRBJ1-2, with 7 nucleotides matching TRBD1. This CDR3 is built from 15 residues. V trimming: 4 bases; J trimming: 0 bases; junction bases outside the gene matches: 5. In germline, CDR1 is LGHNA, CDR2 YNFKEQ.

V is TRBV5-4 and J is TRBJ2-1; 8 nucleotides line up with TRBD2. The V segment lost 0 bases and the J segment 6 bases; nucleotides outside the gene matches: 5. This CDR3 region has 15 residues. Germline values: CDR1 SGHNT, CDR2 YYREEE (reference sequence). CDR3 sequence: CASSLDTGLVNEQFF. Here the CDR3 DNA reads TGTGCCAGCAGCTTGGACACGGGACTAGTCAATGAGCAGTTCTTC.

The chain has TRBV28 and TRBJ2-3; D call uncertain. Trimming removed 8 bases from V and 2 bases from J, with 11 bases in between. The germline V gene has CDR1 MDHEN and CDR2 SYDVKM. The CDR3 extends over 13 amino acids. The CDR3 bases are TGTGCCAGCGTCGGCCAGGACACAGATACGCAGTATTTT. Encoded protein: CASVGQDTDTQYF.